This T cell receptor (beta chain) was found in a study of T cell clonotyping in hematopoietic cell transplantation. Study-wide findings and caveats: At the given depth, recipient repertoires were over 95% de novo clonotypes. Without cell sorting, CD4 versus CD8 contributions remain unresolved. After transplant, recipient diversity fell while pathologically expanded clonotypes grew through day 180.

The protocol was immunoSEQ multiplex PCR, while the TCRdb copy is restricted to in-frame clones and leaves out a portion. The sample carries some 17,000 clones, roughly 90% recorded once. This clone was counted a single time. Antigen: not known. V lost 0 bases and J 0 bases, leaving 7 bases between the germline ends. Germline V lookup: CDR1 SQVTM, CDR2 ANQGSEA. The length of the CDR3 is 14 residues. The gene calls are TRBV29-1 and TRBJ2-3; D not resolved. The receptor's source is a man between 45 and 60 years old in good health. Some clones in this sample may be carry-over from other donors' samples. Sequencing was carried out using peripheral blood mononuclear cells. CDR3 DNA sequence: TGCAGCGTTGAAGAGCCAACTAGCACAGATACGCAGTATTTT. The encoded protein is CSVEEPTSTDTQYF.